One and the same sample provided the 20 T cell receptor beta chains below, sequenced in a study of cytomegalovirus exposure and HLA in healthy donors. Researchers ran the PCR with 60 Vbeta and 13 Jbeta primers. Data came from immunoSEQ multiplex PCR; TCRdb stores just in-frame clones and leaves some out. The repertoire has roughly 190,000 clones, about 81% of them found once; the top ten carry roughly 0.75%. The sequenced sample consisted of PBMCs. The receptors originated from a woman aged 18-35 years in good health and CMV-seronegative.

This clone was counted once. The chain links TRBV6-1 to TRBJ2-5; a possible D gene is TRBD2 (5 bases). The tail of the sequence fits TRBJ2-7 better, so the J call may be wrong. Germline V gene data show CDR1 as MNHNS and CDR2 as SASEGT. The CDR3 length is 14 residues. This CDR3 reads CASTHLGSSYEQYF. The CDR3 DNA follows: TGTGCCAGCACACACTTAGGGAGTAGCTACGAGCAGTACTTC.

V gene TRBV27 combines with J gene TRBJ1-2; the D is unclear. CDR3 size: 16 residues. The germline V gene encodes CDR1 MNHEY and CDR2 SMNVEV (reference sequence). Between the trimmed V and J ends, which lost 7 bases and 3 bases, there was a span of 21 bases. As DNA, the CDR3 is TGTGCCAGCAATCCCGGAAGAGGCCTCCCCTACTATGGCTACACCTTC. It codes for CASNPGRGLPYYGYTF.

CDR3 DNA: TGTGCCAGCAGTTTCGAGGGGGACACTGAAGCTTTCTTT. Its protein is CASSFEGDTEAFF. V gene TRBV28 combines with J gene TRBJ1-1; maybe TRBD1 (6 bases). Per the germline V gene, CDR1 is MDHEN and CDR2 is SYDVKM. V gave up 3 bases and J gave up 3 bases, with 8 bases separating them. The CDR3 spans 13 residues.

The chain has TRBV6-1 and TRBJ2-7, with 9 bases lining up with TRBD1. The germline gives CDR1 MNHNS, CDR2 SASEGT. The CDR3 has 13 residues. With V trimmed by 7 bases and J by 6 bases, 7 bases remained unmatched. The DNA of the CDR3 is TGTGCCAGCAACAGGGACAGGGTAAGCGAGCAGTACTTC. The encoded protein is CASNRDRVSEQYF.

The chain has TRBV10-1 and TRBJ1-5; 8 bases line up with TRBD1. The CDR3 consists of 15 residues. Per the germline V gene, CDR1 is WNHNN and CDR2 is SYGVQD (reference sequence). Trimming cost V 4 bases and J 9 bases; bases outside gene matches: 11. The CDR3 region is CASSGTGRLGRPQHF. As DNA, the CDR3 is TGCGCCAGCAGTGGGACAGGGCGCCTTGGGCGGCCCCAGCATTTT.

V gene TRBV7-3 combines with J gene TRBJ2-5; TRBD1 might be the D (5 bases). From germline, CDR1 is SGHTA and CDR2 FQGTGA. Trimming shortened V by 4 bases and J by 7 bases, and 13 bases separated the two germline ends. There are 13 residues in the CDR3. The CDR3: CASSSGSSGTQYF. In DNA, the CDR3 is TGTGCCAGCAGCTCAGGGTCCTCGGGGACCCAGTACTTC.

This clone has a single count. This chain's CDR3 is CASSPRDSEGYTF. CDR3 in DNA: TGTGCCAGCTCACCGCGGGACTCGGAAGGCTACACCTTC. The rearrangement uses TRBV18 and TRBJ1-2, with D perhaps TRBD1 (5 bases). Germline-derived CDR1 and CDR2 are KGHSH and LQKENI. Trimming removed 3 bases at V and 8 bases at J, with 13 bases between. There are 13 residues in the CDR3.

The chain joins TRBV28 to TRBJ2-7; 11 bases line up with TRBD2. Germline CDR1 is MDHEN and CDR2 is SYDVKM. J lost 5 bases, V lost 1 base, and 7 bases had no gene match. The CDR3 is 16 residues long. The CDR3 region has the DNA TGTGCCAGCAGTTTATTCCCTAGCGGGAGGACGAACGAGCAGTACTTC. As protein: CASSLFPSGRTNEQYF.

The chain couples TRBV7-8 to TRBJ1-1, with TRBD1 identical over 7 bases. In germline, CDR1 is SGHVS, CDR2 FQNEAQ. Trimming at V came to 5 bases and at J to 1 base, leaving 4 bases not matched to a gene. The CDR3 has 14 residues. For the CDR3, the DNA is TGTGCCAGCAGCGTCACAGGGGAGAACACTGAAGCTTTCTTT. Translation gives CASSVTGENTEAFF.

This clone appeared a single time. V usage is TRBV18 and J usage is TRBJ1-2, with D possibly being TRBD1 (5 bases). V was cut by 6 bases and J by 0 bases, with 8 bases left in between. Germline loops: CDR1 KGHSH, CDR2 LQKENI. This CDR3 has 13 residues. The CDR3 bases are TGTGCCAGCTCGGCGACAGCTAACTATGGCTACACCTTC. It translates to CASSATANYGYTF.

The chain recombines TRBV2 with TRBJ2-1; unclear D gene. Germline V gives CDR1 SNHLY, CDR2 FYNNEI. The V end lost 2 bases, the J end lost 7 bases, and 6 bases lay between the germline ends. The CDR3 runs to 12 residues. The CDR3 protein is CASSELENEQFF. The CDR3 nucleotides read TGTGCCAGCAGTGAATTGGAGAATGAGCAGTTCTTC.

As DNA, the CDR3 is TGTGCCAGCAGTCACACTCTTAGCGGTCTTGACTACAATGAGCAGTTCTTC. This encodes CASSHTLSGLDYNEQFF. The rearrangement joins TRBV2 to TRBJ2-1, with TRBD2 as a possible D gene (6 bases). CDR1 SNHLY and CDR2 FYNNEI come from the germline V gene. Trimming took 5 bases from V and 3 from J, leaving 20 bases between them. The CDR3 length is 17 residues.

V is TRBV27 and J is TRBJ2-2, with 8 bases lining up with TRBD1. The CDR3 has 14 residues. V dropped 2 bases and J dropped 4; count of bases not matched to a gene: 0. Germline V gene data show CDR1 as MNHEY and CDR2 as SMNVEV (reference sequence). The CDR3 protein is CASSLDRGTGELFF. CDR3 coding DNA: TGTGCCAGCAGTTTAGACAGGGGCACCGGGGAGCTGTTTTTT.

V gene TRBV7-2 combines with J gene TRBJ2-1; 8 bases are a match to TRBD2. Germline CDR1 and CDR2: SGHTA and FQGNSA. V was pared by 3 bases and J by 5 bases, with 12 bases of the junction left unmatched. CDR3 length: 17 amino acids. The CDR3 sequence: CASSFGASTSADNEQFF. CDR3 DNA sequence: TGTGCCAGCAGCTTCGGTGCCTCGACTAGCGCCGACAATGAGCAGTTCTTC.

The CDR3 bases are TGCGCCAGCAGCTTGGCCGGGACAGGGGTTGATGGCTACACCTTC. It specifies CASSLAGTGVDGYTF. The gene calls are TRBV5-1 and TRBJ1-2; 10 nucleotides align to TRBD1. With V trimmed by 0 bases and J by 6 bases, 5 bases remained unmatched. The CDR3 runs to 15 residues. Germline V CDR1 and CDR2: SGHRS, YFSETQ. Combining the CDR3 with reference TRBV5-1 and TRBJ1-2 gives the whole variable domain KAGVTQTPRYLIKTRGQQVTLSCSPISGHRSVSWYQQTPGQGLQFLFEYFSETQRNKGNFPGRFSGRQFSNSRSEMNVSTLELGDSALYLCASSLAGTGVDGYTFGSGTRLTVV.

The chain uses TRBV7-9 and TRBJ1-5, with D unclear. Germline V lookup: CDR1 SEHNR, CDR2 FQNEAQ (reference sequence). Trimming removed 3 bases at V and 0 bases at J, with 12 bases between. There are 16 residues in the CDR3. DNA for the CDR3: TGTGCCAGCAGCTTGGGCAGAGAAGATAGCAATCAGCCCCAGCATTTT. Its protein product is CASSLGREDSNQPQHF.

The chain is built from TRBV28 and TRBJ2-4, with 9 positions matching TRBD2. Unmatched junction bases numbered 10, after V lost 4 bases and J lost 12 bases. CDR3 length: 14 amino acids. Germline V gene sequence: CDR1 MDHEN, CDR2 SYDVKM. The CDR3 nucleotides are TGTGCCAGCAGTTCCGGAGTAGCGGGAGCGAGTCAGTACTTC. This sequence encodes CASSSGVAGASQYF.

This clone was counted between two and nine times. The chain joins TRBV6-5 to TRBJ1-1; 9 nucleotides align to TRBD1. Germline V gene data show CDR1 as MNHEY and CDR2 as SVGAGI. The CDR3 length is 15 residues. V trimming: 5 bases; J trimming: 1 base; junction bases outside the gene matches: 5. CDR3 DNA sequence: TGTGCCAGCAGTCCGGACAGGGGTGGGAACACTGAAGCTTTCTTT. As protein: CASSPDRGGNTEAFF.

This rearrangement joins TRBV6-5 to TRBJ2-7; tentative D call: TRBD1 (5 bases). Germline V gives CDR1 MNHEY, CDR2 SVGAGI. CDR3 length: 14 amino acids. Trimming shortened V by 6 bases and J by 4 bases, and 16 bases separated the two germline ends. Written as DNA, the CDR3 is TGTGCCAGCAGCCCCTCAGGGTATGAGTACGAGCAGTACTTC. Translated: CASSPSGYEYEQYF.

The chain couples TRBV19 to TRBJ2-2; 13 bases line up with TRBD2. CDR3 size: 17 residues. V trimming: 4 bases; J trimming: 1 base; junction bases outside the gene matches: 3. Per the germline V gene, CDR1 is LNHDA and CDR2 is SQIVND (reference sequence). As DNA, the CDR3 is TGTGCCAGTAGTACCTGGACTAGCGGGAGGAACACCGGGGAGCTGTTTTTT. Amino acid sequence: CASSTWTSGRNTGELFF. Complete variable domain (other parts from reference TRBV19 and TRBJ2-2): DGGITQSPKYLFRKEGQNVTLSCEQNLNHDAMYWYRQDPGQGLRLIYYSQIVNDFQKGDIAEGYSVSREKKESFPLTVTSAQKNPTAFYLCASSTWTSGRNTGELFFGEGSRLTVL.